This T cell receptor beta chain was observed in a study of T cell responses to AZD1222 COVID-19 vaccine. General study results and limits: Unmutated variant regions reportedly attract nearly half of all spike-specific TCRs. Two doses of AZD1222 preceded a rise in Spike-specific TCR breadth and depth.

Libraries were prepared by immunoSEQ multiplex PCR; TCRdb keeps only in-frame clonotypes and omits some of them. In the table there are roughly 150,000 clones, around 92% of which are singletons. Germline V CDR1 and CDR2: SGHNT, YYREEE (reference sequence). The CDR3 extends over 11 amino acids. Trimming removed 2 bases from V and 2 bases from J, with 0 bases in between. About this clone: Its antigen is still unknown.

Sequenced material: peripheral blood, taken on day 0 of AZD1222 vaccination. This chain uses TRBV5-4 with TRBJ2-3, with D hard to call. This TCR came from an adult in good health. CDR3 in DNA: TGTGCCAGCAGCTTCACAGATACGCAGTATTTT. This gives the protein CASSFTDTQYF.